The clone carrying this T cell receptor beta chain has a single count. The source of the sample is a study of blood T cell repertoires in COVID-19. As for the study in general: COVID-19 samples collected from the United States, Italy and Spain covered acute and convalescent phases.

In the study's own analysis: Estimates of nucleated cell counts were drawn from the amplification of reference gene primers. Sequencing used immunoSEQ multiplex PCR; TCRdb keeps in-frame clones, though not all of them. The DNA was the basis for D and trimming; V, J and clone size are from that table. The profile covers roughly 46,000 clones, with roughly four fifths appearing a single time and 7.4% taken by the ten largest. CDR1 and CDR2 from the germline V gene are LNHDA and SQIVND (reference sequence). The CDR3 is 15 amino acids. After removal of 1 base from V and 5 bases from J, the junction contained 7 bases not matched to a gene.

The sample taken for sequencing was peripheral blood. This receptor was identified in a man between 60 and 75 years old with active COVID-19. V gene TRBV19 combines with J gene TRBJ2-5; 7 bases match TRBD1. The CDR3 here is CASSIGNRGSETQYF. CDR3 bases: TGTGCCAGTAGTATAGGAAACAGGGGCTCCGAGACCCAGTACTTC.